Included here is one TCR beta chain sequence, with context. Some clones are missing from TCRdb's copy, which holds only in-frame ones; the method was immunoSEQ multiplex PCR. The repertoire has 150,000 to 200,000 clones, around 90% of them found once; the top ten carry less than 5.5%. Germline V gene sequence: CDR1 SNHLY, CDR2 FYNNEI. Trimming cost V 3 bases and J 0 bases, with 15 bases left between them. This CDR3 is 18 amino acids long. This specimen belongs to a study of blood T cell repertoires in COVID-19. The chain links TRBV2 to TRBJ2-6, with D possibly TRBD2 on 6 matching bases. The sample consisted of peripheral blood. This receptor was taken from a human donor in a cohort sampled during active COVID-19. CDR3 in DNA: TGTGCCAGCAGTGATAGCGGCACTCTGGGCTCTGGGGCCAACGTCCTGACTTTC. This gives the protein CASSDSGTLGSGANVLTF.